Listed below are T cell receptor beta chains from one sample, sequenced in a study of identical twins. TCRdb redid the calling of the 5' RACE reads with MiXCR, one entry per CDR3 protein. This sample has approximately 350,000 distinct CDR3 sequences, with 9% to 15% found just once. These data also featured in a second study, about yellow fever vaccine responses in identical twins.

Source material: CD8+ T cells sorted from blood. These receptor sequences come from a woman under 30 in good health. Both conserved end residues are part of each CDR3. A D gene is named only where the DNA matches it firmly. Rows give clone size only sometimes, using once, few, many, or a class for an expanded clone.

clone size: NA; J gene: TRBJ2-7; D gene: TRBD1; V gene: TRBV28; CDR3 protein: CAIRLQGSDNEQYF; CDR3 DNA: TGTGCCATCAGACTACAGGGGTCCGACAACGAGCAGTACTTC
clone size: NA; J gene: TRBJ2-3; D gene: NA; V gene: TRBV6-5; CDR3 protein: CASSYSWGTTTDTQYF; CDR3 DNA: TGTGCCAGCAGTTACTCATGGGGTACGACCACAGATACGCAGTATTTT
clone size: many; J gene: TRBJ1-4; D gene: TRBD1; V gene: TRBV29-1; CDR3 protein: CSVRQGLNEKLFF; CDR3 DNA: TGCAGCGTCAGACAGGGGTTGAATGAAAAACTGTTTTTT
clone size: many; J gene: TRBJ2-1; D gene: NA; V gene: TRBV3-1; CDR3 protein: CASSQDSGATRYEQFF; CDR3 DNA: TGTGCCAGCAGCCAAGATTCCGGGGCGACTAGGTATGAGCAGTTCTTC
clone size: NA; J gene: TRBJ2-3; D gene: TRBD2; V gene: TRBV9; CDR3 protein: CASSVVASGSTDTQYF; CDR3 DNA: TGTGCCAGCAGCGTAGTCGCTAGCGGGTCCACAGATACGCAGTATTTT
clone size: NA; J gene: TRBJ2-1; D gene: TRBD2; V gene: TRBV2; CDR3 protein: CASSETLAESYNEQFF; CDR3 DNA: TGTGCCAGCAGTGAAACGCTAGCGGAATCCTACAATGAGCAGTTCTTC
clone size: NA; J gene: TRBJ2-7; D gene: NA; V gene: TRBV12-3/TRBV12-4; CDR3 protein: CASGPTRNEQYF; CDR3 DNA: TGTGCCAGCGGTCCTACCCGGAACGAGCAGTACTTC
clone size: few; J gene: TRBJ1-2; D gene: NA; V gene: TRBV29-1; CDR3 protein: CSVEGQAQANYGYTF; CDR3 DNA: TGCAGCGTTGAAGGGCAGGCGCAAGCTAACTATGGCTACACCTTC
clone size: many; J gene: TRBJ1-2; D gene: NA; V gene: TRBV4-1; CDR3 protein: CASSPLGGSRVDGYTF; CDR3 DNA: TGCGCCAGCAGCCCCCTCGGAGGGTCTAGAGTGGATGGCTACACCTTC
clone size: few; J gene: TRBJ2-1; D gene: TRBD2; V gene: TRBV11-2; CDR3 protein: CASSLTSGADNEQFF; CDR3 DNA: TGTGCCAGCAGCCTGACTAGCGGGGCCGACAATGAGCAGTTCTTC
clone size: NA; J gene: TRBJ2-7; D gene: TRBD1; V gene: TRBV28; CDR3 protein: CASSLTGTVSEQYF; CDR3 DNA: TGTGCCAGCAGTCTTACCGGGACAGTCAGCGAGCAGTACTTC
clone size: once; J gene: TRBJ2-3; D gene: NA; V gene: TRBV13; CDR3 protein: CASSLVATNTDTQYF; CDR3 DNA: TGTGCCAGCAGCTTAGTAGCCACAAACACAGATACGCAGTATTTT
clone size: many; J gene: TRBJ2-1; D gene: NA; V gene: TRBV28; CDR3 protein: CASSLGSYNEQFF; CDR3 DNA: TGTGCCAGCAGTTTGGGCTCCTACAATGAGCAGTTCTTC
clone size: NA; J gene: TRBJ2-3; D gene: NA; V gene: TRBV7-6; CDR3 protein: CASSKDGSTDTQYF; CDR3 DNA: TGTGCCAGCAGCAAAGACGGAAGCACAGATACGCAGTATTTT
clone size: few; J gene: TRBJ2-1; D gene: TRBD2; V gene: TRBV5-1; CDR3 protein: CASSSWREREALDNEQFF; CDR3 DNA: TGCGCCAGCAGCTCCTGGCGGGAGCGGGAAGCCCTTGACAATGAGCAGTTCTTC
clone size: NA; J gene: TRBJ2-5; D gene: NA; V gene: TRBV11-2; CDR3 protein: CASRSGHTGETQYF; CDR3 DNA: TGTGCCAGCAGGTCGGGACACACTGGGGAGACCCAGTACTTC
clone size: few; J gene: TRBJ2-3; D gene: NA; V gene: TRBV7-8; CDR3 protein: CASSSGTLADTQYF; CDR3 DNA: TGTGCCAGCAGCTCTGGGACTTTGGCAGATACGCAGTATTTT
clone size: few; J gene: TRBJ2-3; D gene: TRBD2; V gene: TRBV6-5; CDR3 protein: CASSTLPGLDYLYF; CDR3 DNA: TGTGCCAGCAGTACTCTACCCGGACTAGATTATTTGTATTTT
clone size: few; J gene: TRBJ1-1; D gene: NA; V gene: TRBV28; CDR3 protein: CASSPLGRNTEAFF; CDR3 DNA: TGTGCCAGCAGTCCCTTGGGACGGAACACTGAAGCTTTCTTT
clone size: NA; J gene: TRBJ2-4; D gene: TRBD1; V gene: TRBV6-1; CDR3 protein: CASSEWWTGRRAKNIQYF; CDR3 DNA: TGTGCCAGCAGTGAGTGGTGGACAGGCCGGAGGGCCAAAAACATTCAGTACTTC
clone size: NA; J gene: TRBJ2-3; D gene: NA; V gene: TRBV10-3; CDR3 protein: CAISESTDTDTQYF; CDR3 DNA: TGTGCCATCAGTGAGTCGACGGACACAGATACGCAGTATTTT
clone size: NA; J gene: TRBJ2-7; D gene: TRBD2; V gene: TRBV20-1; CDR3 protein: CSGSSGVVSYEQYF; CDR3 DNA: TGCAGTGGTTCTAGCGGCGTTGTATCCTACGAGCAGTACTTC
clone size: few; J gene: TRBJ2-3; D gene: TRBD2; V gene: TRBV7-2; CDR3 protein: CASSLRLAGVRDTQYF; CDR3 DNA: TGTGCCAGCAGCTTAAGACTAGCGGGAGTCCGAGATACGCAGTATTTT
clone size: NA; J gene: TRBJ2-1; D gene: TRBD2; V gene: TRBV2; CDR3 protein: CASRKRDSQPNNEQFF; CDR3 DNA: TGTGCCAGCAGAAAGCGGGACTCCCAGCCGAACAATGAGCAGTTCTTC
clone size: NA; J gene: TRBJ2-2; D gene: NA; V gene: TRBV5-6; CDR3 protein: CASSLGGEVSTGELFF; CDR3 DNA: TGTGCCAGCAGCTTGGGTGGGGAAGTGTCCACCGGGGAGCTGTTTTTT
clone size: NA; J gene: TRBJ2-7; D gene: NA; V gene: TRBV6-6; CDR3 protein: CASSSTDAREQYF; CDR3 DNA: TGTGCCAGCAGTTCGACGGACGCCCGGGAGCAGTACTTC
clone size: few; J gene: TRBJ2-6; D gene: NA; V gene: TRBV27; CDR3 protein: CASSPRQHSGANVLTF; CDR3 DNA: TGTGCCAGCAGTCCCAGACAGCACTCTGGGGCCAACGTCCTGACTTTC
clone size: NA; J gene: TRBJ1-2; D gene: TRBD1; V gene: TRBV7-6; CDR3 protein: CASSGGQGANTYGYTF; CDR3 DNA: TGTGCCAGCAGCGGTGGACAGGGGGCGAATACCTATGGCTACACCTTC
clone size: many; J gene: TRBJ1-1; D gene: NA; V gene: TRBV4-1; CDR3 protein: CASSHRKNTEAFF; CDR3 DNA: TGCGCCAGCAGTCACAGGAAAAACACTGAAGCTTTCTTT
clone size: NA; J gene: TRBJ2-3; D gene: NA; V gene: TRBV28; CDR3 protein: CASSLGLGGYTQYF; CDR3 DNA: TGTGCCAGCAGTCTCGGACTAGGGGGGTATACGCAGTATTTT